This T cell receptor beta chain derives from a study of early T cells in non-severe SARS-CoV-2 infection. About this clonotype: Its antigen is as yet unknown.

Study findings and constraints: VDJdb matching favored anti-spike CD8 responses, missing private and CD4 specificities.

Individual cDNA molecules were tagged with unique molecular identifiers, the study reported. TCRdb recomputed calls from the 5' RACE reads with MiXCR, one row per CDR3 protein. The sample lists 65,000 to 85,000 distinct CDR3 sequences; roughly 13% were seen once. V was trimmed by 6 bases and J by 7 bases, leaving 11 bases between them. CDR1 is KGHDR and CDR2 is SFDVKD in the germline V gene. This CDR3 is 12 amino acids long. The clonotype originates from an adult who was a healthcare worker with PCR-confirmed SARS-CoV-2 infection or an uninfected control (not recorded which). The material sequenced was whole blood. The rearrangement uses TRBV24-1 and TRBJ1-1; the D is unclear. CDR3 DNA sequence: TGTGCCACCAGTAATGGACGAGGTGAAGCTTTCTTT. This encodes CATSNGRGEAFF.